The 26 T cell receptor beta chains below all came from one sample that was sequenced in a study of radiotherapy plus CTLA-4 blockade in lung cancer. TCRdb's table, derived via immunoSEQ multiplex PCR, lists solely in-frame clones and lacks some. The sample includes about 40,000 clones, roughly 73% of them seen just once. The sequenced sample was peripheral blood, obtained from a patient treated with radiotherapy plus ipilimumab. Receptors originate from a human donor with non-small cell lung cancer that progressed on radiotherapy plus ipilimumab.

The chain combines TRBV6-5 with TRBJ2-7, with TRBD1 matching over 10 bases. Trimming took 6 bases from V and 5 from J; bases not matched to a gene: 7. Germline-derived CDR1 and CDR2 are MNHEY and SVGAGI. The CDR3 sequence is 14 residues long. CDR3 bases: TGTGCCAGCAGCCCGGGGACAGGGGTCCACGAGCAGTACTTC. This gives the protein CASSPGTGVHEQYF.

CDR3 sequence: CASSLDFTEAFF. The CDR3 nucleotides are TGTGCCAGCAGCTTAGACTTCACTGAAGCTTTCTTT. This chain links TRBV7-2 with TRBJ1-1; no definite D call. Germline loops: CDR1 SGHTA, CDR2 FQGNSA. Trimming removed 1 base at V and 4 bases at J, with 4 bases between. CDR3 size: 12 residues.

The chain joins TRBV5-1 to TRBJ1-4, with 8 bases aligning to TRBD1. The germline gives CDR1 SGHRS, CDR2 YFSETQ. The CDR3 runs 14 residues. V shed 4 bases and J 15 bases; nucleotides not matched to a gene: 14. CDR3 sequence (DNA): TGCGCCAGCAGCGAAGGGGGTCCGACAGGGGAATTGTTTTTT. This codes for CASSEGGPTGELFF.

This clone has only one observation. The gene calls are TRBV4-2 and TRBJ2-2; TRBD2 aligns across 10 bases. Germline lookup yields CDR1 LGHNA and CDR2 YNFKEQ. V gave up 1 base and J gave up 7 bases; unmatched junction bases: 9. The CDR3 sequence is 17 residues long. CDR3 protein: CASSQGGAGGRVGELFF. The CDR3 bases are TGTGCCAGCAGCCAAGGGGGAGCGGGGGGGCGGGTCGGGGAGCTGTTTTTT.

This sequence joins TRBV4-3 and TRBJ2-7; 8 nucleotides line up with TRBD2. Unmatched junction bases numbered 11, after V lost 4 bases and J lost 3 bases. The germline V gene has CDR1 LGHNA and CDR2 YSLEER. The CDR3 loop spans 16 amino acids. The CDR3 loop reads CASSPEWSGGYYEQYF. The CDR3 region has the DNA TGCGCCAGCAGCCCCGAATGGAGCGGGGGTTACTACGAGCAGTACTTC.

This chain joins TRBV7-3 and TRBJ1-1, with D possibly being TRBD1 (6 bases). CDR1 and CDR2 from the germline V gene are SGHTA and FQGTGA. The CDR3 runs to 13 residues. V lost 9 bases to trimming and J lost 1 base, with 12 bases between them. This CDR3 reads CASWTAQNTEAFF. DNA of the CDR3: TGTGCCAGTTGGACAGCCCAGAACACTGAAGCTTTCTTT.

The rearrangement joins TRBV6-1 to TRBJ1-2; no clear D. Trimming shortened V by 3 bases and J by 4 bases, and 15 bases separated the two germline ends. Germline V CDR1 and CDR2: MNHNS, SASEGT. There are 15 residues in the CDR3. The CDR3: CASSEVGLAAYGYTF. CDR3 nucleotide sequence: TGTGCCAGCAGTGAGGTCGGGTTGGCGGCCTATGGCTACACCTTC.

As concerns this clone: Germline and junction disagree at one end, which may indicate a read error. The chain is built from TRBV5-1 and TRBJ1-1, with 7 bases aligning to TRBD1. Germline loops: CDR1 SGHRS, CDR2 YFSETQ. The CDR3 runs to 15 residues. This CDR3 is CASSWKGTENTEAVF. CDR3 DNA sequence: TGCGCCAGCAGCTGGAAAGGGACAGAGAACACTGAAGCTGTCTTT.

This chain links TRBV19 with TRBJ1-1; maybe TRBD1 (5 bases). The V gene's germline CDR1 is LNHDA and CDR2 SQIVND (reference sequence). V was trimmed by 5 bases and J by 7 bases, leaving 17 bases between them. This CDR3 is 14 amino acids long. CDR3: CASSFPWRGSEAFF. The CDR3 DNA reads TGTGCCAGTAGTTTCCCGTGGAGGGGAAGTGAAGCTTTCTTT.

This clone was observed a few times. This chain joins TRBV28 and TRBJ1-6; 8 bases are shared with TRBD1. Unmatched junction bases numbered 7, after V lost 4 bases and J lost 8 bases. The CDR3 has 15 amino acids. CDR1 and CDR2 from the germline V gene are MDHEN and SYDVKM. The CDR3 DNA is TGTGCCAGCAGTTCGGACAGGGAGTCGGATTCACCCCTCCACTTT. It translates to CASSSDRESDSPLHF.

The chain carries TRBV11-3 and TRBJ2-1; 9 bases are shared with TRBD1. Germline V lookup: CDR1 SGHNT, CDR2 YENEEA. The CDR3 is made up of 19 amino acids. The V and J ends lost 5 bases and 4 bases, in that order; junction bases with no gene match: 18. The chain's CDR3 is CASSAITRDRVLIYNEQFF. CDR3 bases: TGTGCCAGCAGCGCAATCACCCGGGACAGGGTCCTCATTTACAATGAGCAGTTCTTC.

Regarding this clone: The identical CDR3 is also encoded by other nucleotide sequences in the sample. The J gene is TRBJ2-7, the V gene TRBV5-4; 7 bases agree with TRBD2. The CDR3 sequence is 14 residues long. Losses at the gene ends were 1 base for V and 1 base for J; bases not matched to a gene: 2. CDR1 and CDR2 from the germline V gene are SGHNT and YYREEE (reference sequence). CDR3 sequence reads: CASSLPGGSYEQYF. The CDR3 region has the DNA TGTGCCAGCAGCTTGCCGGGGGGTTCCTACGAGCAGTACTTC.

J is TRBJ2-6 and V is TRBV6-5; maybe TRBD2 (5 bases). V was clipped by 0 bases and J by 1 base, with 7 bases between them. The CDR3 is made up of 16 amino acids. Germline V gene lookup returns CDR1 MNHEY and CDR2 SVGAGI. For the CDR3, the DNA is TGTGCCAGCAGTTACTCGAGAGGGTCTGGGGCCAACGTCCTGACTTTC. It yields the protein CASSYSRGSGANVLTF.

This clone has just one count. CDR3 protein: CASSVGGPHTGELFF. The CDR3 nucleotides are TGTGCCAGCAGCGTCGGGGGGCCCCACACCGGGGAGCTGTTTTTT. The chain uses TRBV11-2 and TRBJ2-2; maybe TRBD2 (7 bases). Germline-derived CDR1 and CDR2 are SGHAT and FQNNGV. The V and J ends lost 5 bases and 3 bases respectively, with 13 bases between them. This CDR3 is 15 amino acids long. The full variable domain, completed using reference TRBV11-2 and TRBJ2-2, is EAGVAQSPRYKIIEKRQSVAFWCNPISGHATLYWYQQILGQGPKLLIQFQNNGVVDDSQLPKDRFSAERLKGVDSTLKIQPAKLEDSAVYLCASSVGGPHTGELFFGEGSRLTVL.

V is TRBV18 and J is TRBJ2-7; 10 bases align to TRBD1. CDR3 length: 14 amino acids. Germline lookup yields CDR1 KGHSH and CDR2 LQKENI. V was pared by 3 bases and J by 4 bases, with 3 bases of the junction left unmatched. In nucleotides, the CDR3 is TGTGCCAGCTCACCGCGACAGGGGGCTTACGAGCAGTACTTC. The encoded protein is CASSPRQGAYEQYF.

The V gene is TRBV19, the J gene TRBJ1-2, with 11 bases aligning to TRBD1. After removal of 5 bases from V and 4 bases from J, the junction contained 6 bases not matched to a gene. This CDR3 spans 15 amino acids. CDR1 is LNHDA and CDR2 is SQIVND in the germline V gene (reference sequence). The CDR3: CASSLDRGHPYGYTF. CDR3 nucleotides: TGTGCCAGTAGTCTGGACAGGGGGCACCCCTATGGCTACACCTTC. Filled out from reference TRBV19 and TRBJ1-2, the complete variable domain reads DGGITQSPKYLFRKEGQNVTLSCEQNLNHDAMYWYRQDPGQGLRLIYYSQIVNDFQKGDIAEGYSVSREKKESFPLTVTSAQKNPTAFYLCASSLDRGHPYGYTFGSGTRLTVV.

The V gene is TRBV4-2, the J gene TRBJ2-3; 11 positions match TRBD2. V gave up 10 bases and J gave up 5 bases; unmatched junction bases: 8. The CDR3 totals 14 residues. CDR1 and CDR2 from the germline V gene are LGHNA and YNFKEQ. Here the CDR3 reads CATGSGTSGDTQYF. CDR3 coding DNA: TGTGCCACCGGCTCCGGGACTAGCGGAGATACGCAGTATTTT.

This chain links TRBV27 with TRBJ1-2, with 7 bases identical to TRBD1. Germline V gene data show CDR1 as MNHEY and CDR2 as SMNVEV (reference sequence). CDR3 length: 17 amino acids. V dropped 4 bases and J dropped 5; count of bases not matched to a gene: 16. The CDR3 DNA reads as TGTGCCAGCAGTTCTCGGACAGGAACTACAATGGATTATGGCTACACCTTC. This translates into CASSSRTGTTMDYGYTF.

The gene calls are TRBV6-5 and TRBJ2-1; 13 nucleotides agree with TRBD2. The CDR3 is 15 residues long. Per the germline V gene, CDR1 is MNHEY and CDR2 is SVGAGI. V was clipped by 6 bases and J by 7 bases; unmatched bases: 6. The CDR3, as DNA: TGTGCCAGCAGCCCAACTAGCGGGGGGGGAAATGAGCAGTTCTTC. Encoded protein: CASSPTSGGGNEQFF.

V and J are TRBV14 and TRBJ1-2; 10 bases are a match to TRBD1. Germline-derived CDR1 and CDR2 are SGHDN and FVKESK. This CDR3 spans 19 amino acids. V trimming: 2 bases; J trimming: 3 bases; junction bases outside the gene matches: 15. The CDR3 region is CASSQSGSRDRGGDYGYTF. Here the CDR3 DNA reads TGTGCCAGCAGCCAAAGTGGGAGCCGGGACAGGGGAGGGGACTATGGCTACACCTTC.

This chain joins TRBV14 and TRBJ2-7, with 8 positions matching TRBD1. J was trimmed by 3 bases and V by 8 bases; bases with no gene match: 9. Germline V gives CDR1 SGHDN, CDR2 FVKESK. CDR3 length: 14 amino acids. The CDR3 is CASSSGQGFYEQYF. CDR3 bases: TGTGCCAGCTCCTCAGGACAGGGTTTCTACGAGCAGTACTTC.

The chain links TRBV10-3 to TRBJ2-1, with TRBD2 as a possible D gene (5 bases). Germline values: CDR1 ENHRY, CDR2 SYGVKD. The CDR3 spans 13 residues. Trimming took off 6 bases at V and 9 bases at J, with 15 bases between the two ends. CDR3 DNA: TGTGCCATCAGGGGTCTAGGGAGCGGTGAGCAGTTCTTC. Encoded protein: CAIRGLGSGEQFF.

The rearrangement links TRBV5-1 to TRBJ2-1; 15 nucleotides agree with TRBD2. This CDR3 has 18 residues. Germline CDR1 reads SGHRS; CDR2 reads YFSETQ. V lost 3 bases and J lost 3; bases outside the gene matches: 7. The CDR3 nucleotides are TGCGCCAGCAGCTCCGGACTAGCGGGGGGGACCCTCTACAATGAGCAGTTCTTC. Its protein is CASSSGLAGGTLYNEQFF.

V and J are TRBV4-2 and TRBJ1-3; 9 bases are a match to TRBD1. This CDR3 is 14 amino acids long. In germline, CDR1 is LGHNA, CDR2 YNFKEQ. Unmatched junction bases numbered 1, after V lost 3 bases and J lost 4 bases. Written as DNA, the CDR3 is TGTGCCAGCAGCCAGGGACAGGGAGGAAACACCATATATTTT. It codes for CASSQGQGGNTIYF.

The J gene is TRBJ1-2, the V gene TRBV21-1. TRBV21-1 is listed as a pseudogene. CDR3 length: 15 residues. For the CDR3, the DNA is TGTGCCAGCAGCAAAGTGGAGGCTCCCCTCTATGGCTACACCTTC. As protein: CASSKVEAPLYGYTF.

The genes are TRBV2 and TRBJ2-5, with 8 bases that match TRBD1. The last part of the DNA fits TRBJ2-7 better; the J call may be wrong. The CDR3 extends over 13 amino acids. The germline CDR1 and CDR2 sequences are SNHLY and FYNNEI. The CDR3 coding sequence is TGTGCCAGCCAAAAGGACAGGGACTACGAGCAGTACTTC. Protein sequence: CASQKDRDYEQYF.